The present T cell receptor beta chain was sequenced within a study of blood T cell repertoires in COVID-19. Study-level information: The United States, Italy and Spain provided the acute and convalescent COVID-19 samples. PBMCs, B-cell-depleted T cells, or T cells were the source of the cDNA or gDNA that made up the material.

Original handling: Amplified reference gene primers provided the basis for estimating nucleated cell counts. Sequencing used immunoSEQ multiplex PCR; TCRdb keeps in-frame clones, though not all of them. That table furnishes V, J and clone size, whereas the DNA furnished D and trimming. The repertoire consists of roughly 260,000 clones, with about 90% occurring once and the leading ten covering roughly 1.2%. Donors were grouped by their self-reported clinical history. The CDR3 covers 13 residues. The sample was PBMCs or T cells enriched from blood (not recorded which). The sequence was collected from a human donor in a cohort exposed to, infected with or recovered from COVID-19 (not recorded which). The donor label of this sample is uncertain. The chain couples TRBV21-1 to TRBJ1-2; the DNA was not used to check the table's D call, TRBD1. TRBV21-1 is a pseudogene segment. The CDR3 region is CASTVGHPYGYTF. In nucleotides, the CDR3 is TGTGCCAGCACTGTAGGACATCCTTATGGCTACACCTTC.